Presented here are 22 T cell receptor beta chains from one specimen sequenced in a study of blood T cell repertoires in COVID-19. Repertoires were generated with immunoSEQ multiplex PCR, while TCRdb's copy carries only in-frame clones and drops some. Among approximately 190,000 clones listed, less than 90% were seen once. The sequencing sample was made of peripheral blood. Every receptor here comes from a man aged 70-80 years with active or convalescent COVID-19.

This rearrangement joins TRBV7-2 to TRBJ2-3; D possibly corresponds to TRBD1 (5 bases). The germline V gene encodes CDR1 SGHTA and CDR2 FQGNSA. The CDR3 is made up of 15 amino acids. Trimming removed 1 base at V and 4 bases at J, with 12 bases between. The CDR3 DNA reads as TGTGCCAGCAGCTTAGTGTTCAGGGCGGCAGATACGCAGTATTTT. It encodes CASSLVFRAADTQYF.

This clone was recorded only once. The CDR3 bases are TGTGCCAGCAGCGTGGGCCCCGACAGGCTCCGAGGCACCGGGGAGCTGTTTTTT. It specifies CASSVGPDRLRGTGELFF. The V and J genes are TRBV9 and TRBJ2-2; tentatively, D is TRBD1 (6 bases). Trimming took 2 bases from V and 4 from J, leaving 21 bases between them. CDR3 size: 18 residues. Germline assignment: CDR1 SGDLS and CDR2 YYNGEE.

This clone was found a few times. The J gene is TRBJ1-1, the V gene TRBV27; no clear D gene. Between the trimmed V and J ends, which lost 0 bases and 0 bases, there was a span of 8 bases. This CDR3 is built from 15 residues. Per the germline V gene, CDR1 is MNHEY and CDR2 is SMNVEV (reference sequence). This CDR3 reads CASSLSRLMNTEAFF. The CDR3 bases are TGTGCCAGCAGTTTATCGAGACTGATGAACACTGAAGCTTTCTTT.

In its sample, this clone was seen a few times. Other DNA sequences from this sample encode an identical CDR3 as well. The chain has TRBV6-5 and TRBJ2-7, with 9 bases that match TRBD1. The CDR3 is made up of 13 amino acids. CDR1 MNHEY and CDR2 SVGAGI come from the germline V gene. V lost 6 bases and J lost 4; bases outside the gene matches: 4. DNA of the CDR3: TGTGCCAGCAGCACGGACAGGGGTTACGAGCAGTACTTC. This sequence encodes CASSTDRGYEQYF.

Here the CDR3 DNA reads TGTGCCAGCAGTTTAGAGAGGGTAGATCAGCCCCAGCATTTT. Its protein product is CASSLERVDQPQHF. The chain links TRBV28 to TRBJ1-5; D is unresolved. V was cut by 2 bases and J by 5 bases, with 10 bases left in between. Germline V gene sequence: CDR1 MDHEN, CDR2 SYDVKM. The CDR3 covers 14 residues.

The CDR3: CATSRDMASRLHGYTF. Written as DNA, the CDR3 is TGTGCCACCAGCAGAGATATGGCATCAAGACTCCATGGCTACACCTTC. The chain uses TRBV15 and TRBJ1-2; D is unclear. V gave up 0 bases and J gave up 6 bases, with 17 bases separating them. CDR3 length: 16 amino acids. The germline V gene encodes CDR1 LNHNV and CDR2 YYDKDF (reference sequence).

This clone was detected many times. The chain uses TRBV4-1 and TRBJ2-4, with 13 bases identical to TRBD2. Germline CDR1 and CDR2: MGHRA and YSYEKL. The junction had 16 bases not matched to a gene; V was cut back by 0 bases and J by 11 bases. This CDR3 is 19 amino acids long. The CDR3 region is CASSQERLLAGGTGSVQYF. CDR3 DNA: TGCGCCAGCAGCCAAGAAAGGCTACTAGCGGGGGGGACGGGGAGTGTTCAGTACTTC.

This chain connects TRBV18 to TRBJ1-5, with unresolved D. CDR1 KGHSH and CDR2 LQKENI come from the germline V gene. Trimming took 3 bases from V and 6 from J, leaving 15 bases between them. This CDR3 region has 15 residues. Written as DNA, the CDR3 is TGTGCCAGCTCACCCTCATCAACCAGCGCTCAGCCCCAGCATTTT. This encodes CASSPSSTSAQPQHF.

Only one count was recorded for this clone. The V call is TRBV5-6, the J call TRBJ1-2; 8 positions match TRBD1. The CDR3 is 15 residues long. J gave up 4 bases and V 2 bases, and 7 bases lay outside the gene matches. The V gene's germline CDR1 is SGHDT and CDR2 YYEEEE. CDR3 sequence (DNA): TGTGCCAGCAGCTTTGTGGCAGGGGGCGGCTATGGCTACACCTTC. This codes for CASSFVAGGGYGYTF.

The chain couples TRBV19 to TRBJ2-3; 9 positions match TRBD2. The CDR3 sequence is 14 residues long. The germline gives CDR1 LNHDA, CDR2 SQIVND (reference sequence). J gave up 6 bases and V 4 bases, and 5 bases lay outside the gene matches. The CDR3 here is CASSSGGALDTQYF. Here the CDR3 DNA reads TGTGCCAGTAGTAGCGGGGGGGCTCTGGATACGCAGTATTTT.

This clone was observed a handful of times. V and J are TRBV7-9 and TRBJ2-1, with D possibly being TRBD2 (6 bases). V lost 6 bases and J lost 1, with 25 bases in between. This CDR3 region has 19 residues. CDR1 is SEHNR and CDR2 is FQNEAQ in the germline V gene (reference sequence). The CDR3 is CASRPRDSRSRGSYNEQFF. The DNA of the CDR3 is TGTGCCAGCAGACCCCGGGACTCCCGGAGCCGGGGATCCTACAATGAGCAGTTCTTC.

J is TRBJ2-2 and V is TRBV4-1; 7 bases fit TRBD2. In germline, CDR1 is MGHRA, CDR2 YSYEKL. The CDR3 runs to 15 residues. Trimming at V came to 5 bases and at J to 1 base, leaving 4 bases not matched to a gene. The CDR3 sequence is CASSKGGRNTGELFF. CDR3 coding DNA: TGCGCCAGCAGCAAGGGCGGGAGGAACACCGGGGAGCTGTTTTTT.

The CDR3 reads CASSLWEGLSPLHF. CDR3 nucleotide sequence: TGTGCCAGCAGTTTATGGGAGGGTTTATCACCCCTCCACTTT. This chain connects TRBV28 to TRBJ1-6, with D hard to call. The V end was cut by 0 bases, the J end by 10 bases, with 10 bases between. Germline CDR1 and CDR2: MDHEN and SYDVKM. CDR3 length equals 14 residues.

CDR3 sequence: CASSLAASGRTLEQFF. The CDR3 DNA follows: TGTGCCAGCAGCTTAGCGGCTAGCGGGAGGACTTTAGAGCAGTTCTTC. This sequence joins TRBV7-2 and TRBJ2-1, with 11 positions matching TRBD2. V shed 0 bases and J 10 bases; nucleotides not matched to a gene: 8. The V gene's germline CDR1 is SGHTA and CDR2 FQGNSA. This CDR3 spans 16 amino acids.

V is TRBV7-9 and J is TRBJ1-3, with a tentative D call TRBD1 (5 bases). This CDR3 contains 16 residues. V dropped 1 base and J dropped 0 bases, with 10 bases sitting between them. In germline, CDR1 is SEHNR, CDR2 FQNEAQ (reference sequence). The CDR3 DNA sequence: TGTGCCAGCAGCTTAGATCAGACAGTCTCTGGAAACACCATATATTTT. Its translation is CASSLDQTVSGNTIYF.

The chain carries TRBV5-1 and TRBJ2-5; 7 bases are shared with TRBD2. CDR1 and CDR2 from the germline V gene are SGHRS and YFSETQ. V shed 3 bases and J 1 base; nucleotides not matched to a gene: 9. This CDR3 is 16 amino acids long. The CDR3 sequence: CASSSGGTGVQETQYF. The CDR3 DNA sequence: TGCGCCAGCAGCTCGGGAGGCACTGGAGTCCAAGAGACCCAGTACTTC.

V usage is TRBV6-2 or TRBV6-3 and J usage is TRBJ1-1, with 8 bases aligning to TRBD1. Germline values: CDR1 MNHEY, CDR2 SVGEGT. J lost 1 base, V lost 4 bases, and 5 bases had no gene match. This CDR3 spans 15 amino acids. The CDR3 reads CASSSPGQANTEAFF. CDR3 DNA sequence: TGTGCCAGCAGTTCGCCGGGACAGGCGAACACTGAAGCTTTCTTT.

V gene TRBV5-1 combines with J gene TRBJ2-1; 8 bases agree with TRBD2. The length of the CDR3 is 15 residues. V was pared by 7 bases and J by 8 bases, with 14 bases of the junction left unmatched. Germline CDR1 reads SGHRS; CDR2 reads YFSETQ. The CDR3 nucleotides read TGCGCCAGCTCGCCAGGGAGCGGGAGTTGGGATGAGCAGTTCTTC. Translation gives CASSPGSGSWDEQFF.

The V gene is TRBV7-2, the J gene TRBJ1-2, with 10 bases fitting TRBD1. The J segment lost 8 bases and the V segment lost 3 bases, leaving 3 bases of the junction unmatched. CDR3 size: 13 residues. Germline CDR1 reads SGHTA; CDR2 reads FQGNSA. This chain's CDR3 is CASSFRQGAGYTF. In DNA, the CDR3 is TGTGCCAGCAGCTTCCGACAGGGGGCAGGCTACACCTTC.

This sequence joins TRBV18 and TRBJ1-6; D may be TRBD1 (6 bases). The CDR3 loop spans 15 amino acids. V lost 4 bases and J 6 bases, leaving 13 bases between the germline ends. CDR1 is KGHSH, CDR2 LQKENI, per germline. CDR3 in amino acids: CASSLTGQPNSPLHF. The CDR3 nucleotides are TGTGCCAGCTCACTAACCGGACAGCCTAATTCACCCCTCCACTTT.

The chain couples TRBV19 to TRBJ2-7; D gene unclear. The length of the CDR3 is 18 residues. Trimming removed 8 bases from V and 6 bases from J, with 32 bases in between. The germline CDR1 and CDR2 sequences are LNHDA and SQIVND (reference sequence). Here the CDR3 reads CASRRRSEIIRLVPEQYF. Here the CDR3 DNA reads TGTGCCAGTCGTCGACGGAGCGAAATTATCCGGTTAGTTCCCGAGCAGTACTTC.

This chain joins TRBV27 and TRBJ1-3, with D perhaps TRBD1 (5 bases). Trimming stripped 5 bases from V and 4 bases from J, with 12 bases between. This CDR3 spans 14 amino acids. The germline V gene encodes CDR1 MNHEY and CDR2 SMNVEV (reference sequence). The CDR3, as DNA: TGTGCCAGCAGTCAGTACAGGTCCGGAAACACCATATATTTT. This encodes CASSQYRSGNTIYF.